Below, one TCR beta chain is given with its context. Antigen specificity is unknown. RNA was isolated and reverse transcribed to cDNA, the sequencing template. The protocol was immunoSEQ multiplex PCR, while the TCRdb copy is restricted to in-frame clones and leaves out a portion. Here the sample spans about 87,000 clones, about 71% being singletons. Deletions cut 7 bases from V and 4 bases from J, with 11 bases between. The CDR3 is 12 residues long. Looked up from germline, CDR1 is SQVTM and CDR2 is ANQGSEA. Documented treatment: oral pan-JAK inhibitor, 5-10 mg twice daily. This sample was taken from a study of CD8+ T cells in alopecia areata. Study-wide context: Scalp area affected, as a percentage, set the severity score of treated patients.

Study-wide findings and caveats: Scalp sample sequencing also detects resident alphabeta T cells of normal skin. Researchers say the link of baseline CD8+ expansion to response remains uncertain, with one nonresponder. Scalp clonality, together with expanded CD8+ clones among the top 100, fell significantly with tofacitinib.

The clonotype comes from a human donor with alopecia areata. The chain carries TRBV29-1 and TRBJ2-1, with D maybe TRBD2 (6 bases). The sequenced sample was CD8+ T cells sorted from blood, obtained at approximately week 42, from a patient treated with tofacitinib. CDR3 amino acids: CSARDSYNEQFF. DNA of the CDR3: TGCAGCGCTCGGGACTCATACAATGAGCAGTTCTTC.